Shown below are 3 T cell receptor beta chains from a single sample sequenced in a study of blood T cell repertoires in COVID-19. Here immunoSEQ multiplex PCR was the method, and the copy in TCRdb shows in-frame clones only, minus some. The sample comprises fewer than 350,000 clones, about 90% of which are singletons, and about 12% rests with the top ten. The sequenced sample consisted of peripheral blood. These receptors were collected from a woman in her thirties with COVID-19, enrolled during active disease.

This sequence joins TRBV4-2 and TRBJ2-1, with a weak D call TRBD2 (6 bases). Trimming pared 0 bases from V and 5 bases from J, leaving 14 bases between. The CDR3 contains 16 residues. In germline, CDR1 is LGHNA, CDR2 YNFKEQ. The DNA for the CDR3 is TGTGCCAGCAGCCAAGATGGGGCGGGGCCCAACAATGAGCAGTTCTTC. It translates to CASSQDGAGPNNEQFF.

The chain joins TRBV6-5 to TRBJ1-2, with 8 nucleotides matching TRBD1. The V and J ends lost 0 bases and 4 bases, in that order; junction bases with no gene match: 7. Germline lookup yields CDR1 MNHEY and CDR2 SVGAGI. This CDR3 spans 16 amino acids. The CDR3 DNA reads TGTGCCAGCAGTTACTCATCAGGGGGCACTGCCTATGGCTACACCTTC. This translates into CASSYSSGGTAYGYTF.

The chain recombines TRBV11-2 with TRBJ2-7, with 7 bases matching TRBD1. Trimming removed 0 bases from V and 4 bases from J; junction bases left unmatched: 6. The length of the CDR3 is 15 residues. CDR1 is SGHAT, CDR2 FQNNGV, per germline. The CDR3 DNA follows: TGTGCCAGCAGCTTAGACCTACAGGGGAGATACGAGCAGTACTTC. Translating it yields CASSLDLQGRYEQYF.